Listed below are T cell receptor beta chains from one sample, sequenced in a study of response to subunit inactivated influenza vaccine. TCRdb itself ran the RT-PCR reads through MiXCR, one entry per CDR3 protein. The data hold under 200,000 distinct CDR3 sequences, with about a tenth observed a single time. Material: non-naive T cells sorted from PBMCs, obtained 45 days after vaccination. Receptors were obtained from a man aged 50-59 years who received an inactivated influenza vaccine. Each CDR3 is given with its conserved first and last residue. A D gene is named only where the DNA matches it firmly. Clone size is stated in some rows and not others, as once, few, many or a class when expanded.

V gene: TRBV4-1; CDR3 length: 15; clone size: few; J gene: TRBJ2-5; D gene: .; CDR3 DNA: TGCGCCAGCAGCCAAGAAGCGGGACAGGAACGGACCCAGTACTTC; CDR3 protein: CASSQEAGQERTQYF
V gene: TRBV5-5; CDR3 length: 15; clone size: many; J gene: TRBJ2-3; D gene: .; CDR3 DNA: TGTGCCAGCAGCTACCCGATACCGAATAAAGATACGCAGTATTTT; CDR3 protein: CASSYPIPNKDTQYF
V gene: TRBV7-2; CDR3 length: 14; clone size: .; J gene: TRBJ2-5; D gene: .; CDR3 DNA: TGTGCCAGCAGCGGGGGGCCGGGCCAAAAGACCCAGTACTTC; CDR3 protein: CASSGGPGQKTQYF
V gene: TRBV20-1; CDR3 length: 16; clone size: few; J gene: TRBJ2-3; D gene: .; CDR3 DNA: TGCAGTGCTGAAGTAGGTGGGGGACGCGGCACAGATACGCAGTATTTT; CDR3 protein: CSAEVGGGRGTDTQYF
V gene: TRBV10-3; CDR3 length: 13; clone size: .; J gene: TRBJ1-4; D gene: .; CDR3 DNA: TGTGCCTCGACGGGACAAGCTAATGAAAAACTGTTTTTT; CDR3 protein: CASTGQANEKLFF
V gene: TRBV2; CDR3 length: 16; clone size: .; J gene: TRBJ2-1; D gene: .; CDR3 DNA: TGTGCCAGCAGCGTGGACTTTACTAGCTCCTACAATGAGCAGTTCTTC; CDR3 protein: CASSVDFTSSYNEQFF
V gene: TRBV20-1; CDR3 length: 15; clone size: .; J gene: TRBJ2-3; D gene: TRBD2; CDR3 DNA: TGCAGTGCCCCATTAGCGGGGGGGCTCACAGATACGCAGTATTTT; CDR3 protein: CSAPLAGGLTDTQYF
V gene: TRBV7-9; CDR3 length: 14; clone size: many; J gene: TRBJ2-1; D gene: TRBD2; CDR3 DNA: TGTGCCAGCCTTACTAGCGGGAGGGTAAATGAGCAGTTCTTC; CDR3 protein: CASLTSGRVNEQFF
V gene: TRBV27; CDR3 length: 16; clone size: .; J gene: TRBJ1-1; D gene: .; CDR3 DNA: TGTGCCAGCAGTTTAGGGCAGGGTGGGATGAACACTGAAGCTTTCTTT; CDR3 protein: CASSLGQGGMNTEAFF
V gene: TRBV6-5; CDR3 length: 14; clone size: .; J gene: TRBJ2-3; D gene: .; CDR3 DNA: TGTGCCAGCCGTTGGCCCTCGAGGGCAGATACGCAGTATTTT; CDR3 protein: CASRWPSRADTQYF
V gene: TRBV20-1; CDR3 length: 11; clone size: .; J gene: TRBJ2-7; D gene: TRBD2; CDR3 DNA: TGCGGGACTAGCGGGAGTTACGAGCAGTACTTC; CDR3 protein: CGTSGSYEQYF
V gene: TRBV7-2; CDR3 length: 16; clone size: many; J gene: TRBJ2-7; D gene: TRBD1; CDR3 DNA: TGTGCCAGCAGCCCTGGGCCGGGACAGGAGACCTACGAGCAGTACTTC; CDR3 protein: CASSPGPGQETYEQYF
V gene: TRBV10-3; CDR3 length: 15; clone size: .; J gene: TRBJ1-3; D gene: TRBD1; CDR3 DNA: TGTGCCATCACCCAACAGGGGCGAACTGGGGGTACCATATATTTT; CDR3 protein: CAITQQGRTGGTIYF
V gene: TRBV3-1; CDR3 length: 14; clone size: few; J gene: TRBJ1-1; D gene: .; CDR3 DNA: TGTGCCAGCAGTCGAAGTGAATTGAACACTGAAGCTTTCTTT; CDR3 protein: CASSRSELNTEAFF
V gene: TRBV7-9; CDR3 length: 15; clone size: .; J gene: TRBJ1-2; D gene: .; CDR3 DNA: TGTGCCAGCAGCCCGCCGAGTATACAAAACTATGGCTACACCTTC; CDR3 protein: CASSPPSIQNYGYTF
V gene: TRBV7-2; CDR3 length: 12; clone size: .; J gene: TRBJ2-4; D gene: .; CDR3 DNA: TGTGCCAGCAGCTTAGACCGGGGGATTCAGTACTTC; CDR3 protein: CASSLDRGIQYF
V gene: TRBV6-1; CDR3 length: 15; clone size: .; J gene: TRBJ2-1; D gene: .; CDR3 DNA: TGTGCCAGCTCCATGGTTCAGGGCTGGGGAAATGAGCAGTTCTTC; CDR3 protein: CASSMVQGWGNEQFF
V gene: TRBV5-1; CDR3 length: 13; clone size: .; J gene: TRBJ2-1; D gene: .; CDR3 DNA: TGCGCCAGCAGTTCGGACCTAAACAATGAGCAGTTCTTC; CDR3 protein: CASSSDLNNEQFF
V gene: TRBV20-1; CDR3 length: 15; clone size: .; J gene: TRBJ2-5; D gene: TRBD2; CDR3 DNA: TGCAGTGCTAGTGCCGGACTAGCGGGGGGCCTGGGCCAGTACTTC; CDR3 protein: CSASAGLAGGLGQYF
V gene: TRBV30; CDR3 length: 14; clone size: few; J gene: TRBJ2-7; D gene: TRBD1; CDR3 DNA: TGTGCCTGGATTCGCAGGACAGGGGGCCACGAGCAGTACTTC; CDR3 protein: CAWIRRTGGHEQYF
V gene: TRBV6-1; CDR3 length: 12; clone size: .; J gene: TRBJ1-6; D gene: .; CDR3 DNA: TGTGCCAGCAGTGAACTTGAATCACCCCTCCACTTT; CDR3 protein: CASSELESPLHF
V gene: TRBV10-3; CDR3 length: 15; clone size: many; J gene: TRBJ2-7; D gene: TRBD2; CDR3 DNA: TGTGCCATCACCACCGGGCTAGCGGGGGATTACGAGCAGTACTTC; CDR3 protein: CAITTGLAGDYEQYF
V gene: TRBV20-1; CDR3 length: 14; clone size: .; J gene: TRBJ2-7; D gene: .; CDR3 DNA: TGCAGTGCTAGAGATTCAAGTACGAGGAACGAGCAGTACTTC; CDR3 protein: CSARDSSTRNEQYF
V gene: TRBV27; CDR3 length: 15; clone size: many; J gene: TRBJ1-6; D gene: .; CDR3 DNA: TGTGCCAGCAGCTATCGGAGCTCCTATAATTCACCCCTCCACTTT; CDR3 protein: CASSYRSSYNSPLHF
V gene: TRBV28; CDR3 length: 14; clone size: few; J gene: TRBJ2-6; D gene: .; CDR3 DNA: TGTGCCAGCATTCGAAACTCTGGGGCCAACGTCCTGACTTTC; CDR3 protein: CASIRNSGANVLTF
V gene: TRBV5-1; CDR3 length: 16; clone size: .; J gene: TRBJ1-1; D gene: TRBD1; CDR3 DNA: TGCGCCAGCAGACCCCCCGGGACAGGTCCTAACACTGAAGCTTTCTTT; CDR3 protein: CASRPPGTGPNTEAFF
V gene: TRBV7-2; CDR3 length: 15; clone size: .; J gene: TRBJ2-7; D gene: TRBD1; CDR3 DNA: TGTGCCAGCAGCTTAACCAGGGGACAGGGCTACGAGCAGTACTTC; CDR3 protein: CASSLTRGQGYEQYF